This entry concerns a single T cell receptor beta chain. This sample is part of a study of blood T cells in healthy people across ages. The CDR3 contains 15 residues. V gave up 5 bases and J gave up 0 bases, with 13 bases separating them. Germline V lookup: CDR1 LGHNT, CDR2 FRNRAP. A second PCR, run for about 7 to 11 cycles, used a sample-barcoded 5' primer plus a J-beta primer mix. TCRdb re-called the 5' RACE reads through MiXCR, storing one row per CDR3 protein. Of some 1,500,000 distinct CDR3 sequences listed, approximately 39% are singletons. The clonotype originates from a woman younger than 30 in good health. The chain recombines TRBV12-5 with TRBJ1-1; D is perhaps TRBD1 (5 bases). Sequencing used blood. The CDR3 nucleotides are TGTGCTAGTGGTAAGGGACGGGCCATGAACACTGAAGCTTTCTTT. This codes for CASGKGRAMNTEAFF. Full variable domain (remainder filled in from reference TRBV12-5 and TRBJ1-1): DARVTQTPRHKVTEMGQEVTMRCQPILGHNTVFWYRQTMMQGLELLAYFRNRAPLDDSGMPKDRFSAEMPDATLATLKIQPSEPRDSAVYFCASGKGRAMNTEAFFGQGTRLTVV.